This entry is about one TCR beta chain. Assay: immunoSEQ multiplex PCR; the TCRdb copy retains only in-frame clones and omits some. The sample has about 660,000 clones, approximately 87% seen once. V dropped 5 bases and J dropped 4 bases, with 14 bases sitting between them. The germline V gene encodes CDR1 MNHNS and CDR2 SASEGT. This CDR3 region has 15 residues. The sample belongs to a study of shared T cell receptors in the human thymus. This same sample was also part of a study on human thymus T cells. Per that paper: Resections removed during corrective heart surgery provided the thymus tissue used.

This sequence joins TRBV6-1 and TRBJ1-4; no definite D call. The TCR comes from a boy under three years old with a congenital heart defect. Material for sequencing was thymocytes. CDR3 DNA sequence: TGTGCCAGCAGTCTCCAGGTGTGCCTTAATGAAAAACTGTTTTTT. As protein: CASSLQVCLNEKLFF.